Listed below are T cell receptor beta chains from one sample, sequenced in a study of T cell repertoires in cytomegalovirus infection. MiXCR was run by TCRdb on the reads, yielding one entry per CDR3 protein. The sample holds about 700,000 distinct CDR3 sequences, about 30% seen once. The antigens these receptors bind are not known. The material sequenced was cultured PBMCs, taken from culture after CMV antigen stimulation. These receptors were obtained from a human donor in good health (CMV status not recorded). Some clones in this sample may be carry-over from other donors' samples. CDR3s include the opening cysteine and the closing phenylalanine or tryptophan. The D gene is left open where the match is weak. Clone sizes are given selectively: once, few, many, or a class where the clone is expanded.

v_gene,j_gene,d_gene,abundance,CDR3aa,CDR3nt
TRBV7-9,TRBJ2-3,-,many,CASSQWGEFTDTQYF,TGTGCCAGCAGCCAATGGGGGGAGTTCACAGATACGCAGTATTTT
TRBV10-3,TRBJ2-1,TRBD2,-,CAIKVASGGHEQFF,TGTGCCATCAAGGTGGCTAGCGGCGGCCATGAGCAGTTCTTC
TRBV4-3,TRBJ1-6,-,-,CASSQGLAVPDDSSPLHF,TGCGCCAGCAGCCAAGGCCTCGCCGTTCCGGACGATAGTTCACCCCTCCACTTT
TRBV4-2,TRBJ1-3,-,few,CASSQVSGNTIYF,TGTGCCAGCAGCCAAGTATCTGGAAACACCATATATTTT
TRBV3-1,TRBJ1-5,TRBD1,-,CASSQEGTGTQPQHF,TGTGCCAGCAGCCAAGAAGGGACAGGGACCCAGCCCCAGCATTTT
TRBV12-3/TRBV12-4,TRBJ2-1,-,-,CASSLQAPSYNEQFF,TGTGCCAGCAGCTTACAGGCCCCCTCCTACAATGAGCAGTTCTTC
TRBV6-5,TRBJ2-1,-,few,CATNSRLLGNGNEQFF,TGTGCCACCAATTCTCGCCTATTAGGAAATGGCAATGAGCAGTTCTTC
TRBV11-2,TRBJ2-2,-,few,CASSSFSGTSITGELFF,TGTGCCAGCAGCTCTTTCTCCGGGACAAGTATTACCGGGGAGCTGTTTTTT
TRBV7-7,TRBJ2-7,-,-,CASSPAGLSEQYF,TGTGCCAGCAGCCCCGCGGGTCTCAGCGAGCAGTACTTC
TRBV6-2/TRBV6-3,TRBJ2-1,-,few,CASSSRDNYNEQFF,TGTGCCAGCAGTTCACGGGACAACTACAATGAGCAGTTCTTC
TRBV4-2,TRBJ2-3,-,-,CASSPSLGLNQPQYF,TGTGCCAGCAGCCCTTCCCTAGGGCTCAATCAGCCCCAGTATTTT
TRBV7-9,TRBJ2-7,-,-,CASSPPDGFDEQYF,TGTGCCAGCAGCCCCCCTGACGGGTTCGACGAGCAGTACTTC
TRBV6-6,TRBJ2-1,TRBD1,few,CASSYVGTGGTKQFF,TGTGCTAGCAGTTACGTCGGGACAGGGGGCACTAAGCAGTTCTTC
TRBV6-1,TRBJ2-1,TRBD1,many,CASSPRTGGDEQFF,TGTGCCAGCAGTCCGCGGACAGGGGGGGATGAGCAGTTCTTC
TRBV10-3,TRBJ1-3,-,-,CATSGLSGNTIYF,TGTGCCACCTCAGGCCTCTCTGGAAACACCATATATTTT
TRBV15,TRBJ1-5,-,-,CATSKYRDNQPQHF,TGTGCCACCAGCAAATACAGGGACAATCAGCCCCAGCATTTT
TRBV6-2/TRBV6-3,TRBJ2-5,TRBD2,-,CASSYVAGEHEETQYF,TGTGCCAGCAGTTACGTGGCGGGAGAACATGAAGAGACCCAGTACTTC
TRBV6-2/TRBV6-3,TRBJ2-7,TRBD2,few,CASSRRGLAVSSYEQYF,TGTGCCAGCAGCCGCCGGGGACTAGCGGTGAGCTCCTACGAGCAGTACTTC
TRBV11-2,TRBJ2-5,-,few,CASSLQGTFQETQYF,TGTGCCAGCAGCTTGCAGGGGACATTTCAAGAGACCCAGTACTTC
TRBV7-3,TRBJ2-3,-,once,CASSLRGREDTQYF,TGTGCCAGCAGCCTCAGGGGCCGGGAAGATACGCAGTATTTT
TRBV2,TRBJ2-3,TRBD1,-,CASSATRGRDTQYF,TGTGCCAGCAGTGCCACCAGGGGGCGGGATACGCAGTATTTT
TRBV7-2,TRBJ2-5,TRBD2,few,CASSSSGGNQETQYF,TGTGCCAGCAGCTCTAGCGGGGGGAACCAAGAGACCCAGTACTTC
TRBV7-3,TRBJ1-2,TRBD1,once,CASSFGQVYGYTF,TGTGCCAGCAGCTTTGGACAGGTCTATGGCTACACCTTC
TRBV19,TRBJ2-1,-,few,CASSIGPRLGQFF,TGTGCCAGTAGTATAGGCCCTCGATTGGGGCAGTTCTTC
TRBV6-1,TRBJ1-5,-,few,CASSDWGQPQHF,TGTGCCAGCAGTGATTGGGGACAGCCCCAGCATTTT
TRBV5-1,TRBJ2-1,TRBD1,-,CASSRGLGASYNEQFF,TGCGCCAGCAGCAGGGGGCTGGGGGCCTCCTACAATGAGCAGTTCTTC
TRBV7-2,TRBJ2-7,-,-,CASSPRASTEQYF,TGTGCCAGCAGCCCCAGAGCGTCCACGGAGCAGTACTTC
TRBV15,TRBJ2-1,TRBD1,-,CATSRTPGQEQFF,TGTGCCACCAGCAGAACTCCGGGACAGGAGCAGTTCTTC
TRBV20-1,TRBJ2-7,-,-,CSARTSDYEQYF,TGCAGTGCTAGAACCAGCGACTACGAGCAGTACTTC
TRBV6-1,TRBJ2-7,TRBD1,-,CASSGTAREQYF,TGTGCCAGCAGCGGGACAGCTCGCGAGCAGTACTTC
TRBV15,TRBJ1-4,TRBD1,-,CATSKGGQSEKLFF,TGTGCCACCAGCAAGGGGGGACAGTCCGAAAAACTGTTTTTT
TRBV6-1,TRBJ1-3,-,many,CASSPTGGSGNTIYF,TGTGCCAGCAGCCCCACAGGAGGCTCTGGAAACACCATATATTTT
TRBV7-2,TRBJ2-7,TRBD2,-,CASSLSGGGYEQYF,TGTGCCAGCAGCTTAAGTGGCGGGGGCTACGAGCAGTACTTC
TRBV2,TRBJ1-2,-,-,CASSLPGLRGYTF,TGTGCCAGCTCCCTCCCAGGGTTGCGTGGCTACACCTTC
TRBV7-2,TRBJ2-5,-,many,CASSPTISESAQYF,TGTGCCAGCAGCCCAACAATTTCTGAATCGGCCCAGTACTTC
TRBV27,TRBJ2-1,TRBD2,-,CASAPSGAVYNEQFF,TGTGCCAGCGCCCCTAGCGGGGCCGTTTACAATGAGCAGTTCTTC
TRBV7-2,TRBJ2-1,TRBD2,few,CASSIAGVSYNEQFF,TGTGCCAGCAGCATAGCGGGGGTCTCCTACAATGAGCAGTTCTTC
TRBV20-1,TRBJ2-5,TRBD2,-,CSATLGLAGNRYF,TGCAGTGCTACCCTGGGACTAGCGGGAAATAGGTACTTC
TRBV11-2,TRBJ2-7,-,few,CASSLDRTAEQYF,TGTGCCAGCAGCTTAGATAGAACTGCCGAGCAGTACTTC
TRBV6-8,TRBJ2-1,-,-,CASSYTGGLSHNEQFF,TGTGCCAGCAGTTACACCGGGGGACTGTCGCACAATGAGCAGTTCTTC
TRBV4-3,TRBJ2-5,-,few,CASSQDRGGTQYF,TGCGCCAGCAGCCAAGATCGGGGAGGGACCCAGTACTTC
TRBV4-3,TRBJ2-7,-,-,CASSRTPGGNSYEQYF,TGCGCCAGCAGCCGCACCCCTGGAGGGAACTCCTACGAGCAGTACTTC
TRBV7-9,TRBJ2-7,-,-,CASSFESSGTYF,TGTGCCAGCAGCTTCGAGTCGAGCGGCACTTACTTC
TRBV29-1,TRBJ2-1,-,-,CSVLGTPSSYNEQFF,TGCAGCGTTCTCGGGACTCCGAGCTCCTACAATGAGCAGTTCTTC
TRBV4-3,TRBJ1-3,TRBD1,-,CASSRNGQAGNTIYF,TGCGCCAGCAGCCGAAATGGACAGGCCGGAAACACCATATATTTT
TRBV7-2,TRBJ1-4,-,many,CASSLAVNEKLFF,TGTGCCAGCAGCTTAGCTGTTAATGAAAAACTGTTTTTT